This TCR beta chain was identified in a study of blood T cell repertoires in COVID-19. Study information: Samples taken during acute and convalescent COVID-19 were collected in the United States, Italy and Spain. PBMCs, B-cell-depleted T cells, or T cells were the source of the cDNA or gDNA that made up the material.

The CDR3 spans 14 residues. Trimming left V 1 base short and J 0 bases short, with 7 bases between. In germline, CDR1 is SGDLS, CDR2 YYNGEE. In the original analysis: Researchers report that nucleated cell counts were estimated from reference gene primer amplification. Profiling relied on immunoSEQ multiplex PCR, and the TCRdb table lists in-frame clones only, not all of them. V and J calls and clone size are as listed in that table; D and trimming were resolved from the DNA. The sample contains about 40,000 clones, about 90% of which appear only once. V and J are TRBV9 and TRBJ1-1; D not resolved. This TCR was sampled from a woman in her seventies with acute or convalescent COVID-19. The sequenced material came from peripheral blood. The CDR3 DNA reads as TGTGCCAGCAGCGTATTTTCCATGAACACTGAAGCTTTCTTT. This codes for CASSVFSMNTEAFF.